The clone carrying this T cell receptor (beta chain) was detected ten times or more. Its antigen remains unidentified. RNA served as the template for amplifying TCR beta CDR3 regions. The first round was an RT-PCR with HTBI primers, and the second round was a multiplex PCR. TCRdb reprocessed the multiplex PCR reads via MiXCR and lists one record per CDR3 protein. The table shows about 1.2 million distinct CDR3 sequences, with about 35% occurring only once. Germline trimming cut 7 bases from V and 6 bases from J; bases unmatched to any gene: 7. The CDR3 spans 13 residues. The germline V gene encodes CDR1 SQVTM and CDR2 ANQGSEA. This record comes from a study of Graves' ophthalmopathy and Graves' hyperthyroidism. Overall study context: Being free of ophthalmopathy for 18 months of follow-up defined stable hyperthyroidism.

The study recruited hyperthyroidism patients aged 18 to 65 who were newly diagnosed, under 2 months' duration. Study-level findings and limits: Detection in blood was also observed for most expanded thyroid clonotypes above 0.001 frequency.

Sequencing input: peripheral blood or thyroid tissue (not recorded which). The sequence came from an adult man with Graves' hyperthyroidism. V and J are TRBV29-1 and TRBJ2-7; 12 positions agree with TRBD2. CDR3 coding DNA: TGCAGCGCCGCGACTAGCGGGAGAGGCGAGCAGTACTTC. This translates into CSAATSGRGEQYF.